This TCR beta chain was retrieved from a study of T cells expressing NK-cell markers. Study in general: Repertoires of TCR beta were obtained from T cells sorted as CD3+CD56+NKG2C+, CD3+CD56+NKG2C- and CD3+CD56-NKG2C+. There were seven HCMV-seropositive donors and one seronegative donor among the eight sequenced.

Germline lookup yields CDR1 LNHDA and CDR2 SQIVND (reference sequence). This CDR3 is 13 amino acids long. For this clonotype: Its cognate antigen is unknown.

Libraries used 5'RACE template switching adding universal primer site and UMIs. One entry per CDR3 protein, without DNA, is what TCRdb gives after re-calling the 5' RACE reads. Seen in this sample are about 170,000 distinct CDR3 sequences; the ten most common clones hold 20%. Whole-study results and caveats: NKG2C+ dominant clonotype frequencies in about 6 donors were roughly 1.0-8% of CD8+ T cells.

The chain recombines TRBV19 with TRBJ2-2; TCRdb proposes TRBD2, but this gene call is untestable without DNA. The clonotype originates from a man aged 18-75 years in good health. Input material: blood T cells: a sorted CD56 or NKG2C T cell subset, CD4+ or CD8+ T cells, or bulk PBMC T cells (not recorded which). CDR3 residues: CAVRGLEAGELFF.